This T cell receptor (beta chain) was retrieved from a study of neurological immune-mediated disorders. The length of the CDR3 is 15 residues. Deletions cut 6 bases from V and 0 bases from J, with 14 bases between. TCRdb analysed the 5' RACE reads with MiXCR anew, one entry per CDR3 protein. This sample has roughly 74,000 distinct CDR3 sequences, with roughly 5% found just once. At least ten counts were recorded for this clonotype. This receptor was taken from a man between 18 and 35 years old with multiple sclerosis. Sequencing was carried out using PBMCs. J is TRBJ1-1 and V is TRBV12-3 or TRBV12-4; TRBD1 is a possible D gene (5 bases). Here the CDR3 reads CASRVTGRVNTEAFF. The CDR3 DNA sequence: TGTGCCAGCAGGGTCACGGGACGGGTGAACACTGAAGCTTTCTTT.